The rows below give T cell receptor beta chains drawn from one sample of a study of PD-L1 blockade in urothelial cancer. The protocol was immunoSEQ multiplex PCR, while the TCRdb copy is restricted to in-frame clones and leaves out a portion. Of around 100,000 clones listed, around 85% are singletons. The sample was PBMCs, taken around atezolizumab (anti-PD-L1) treatment. All receptors derive from a man between 50 and 59 years old with urothelial cancer. CDR3s include the opening cysteine and the closing phenylalanine or tryptophan. The D gene is left open where the match is weak. The listing skips clone size in some rows; elsewhere it reads once, few, many or a size class.

TRBV27,-,TRBJ1-3,-,TGTGCCAGCAGGGACGGACTGAGCTCTGGAAACACCATATATTTT,CASRDGLSSGNTIYF
TRBV7-9,TRBD1,TRBJ1-2,-,TGTGCCAGCAGTTCCGGACAGGGCGGTAGCTATGGCTACACCTTC,CASSSGQGGSYGYTF
TRBV11-2,-,TRBJ2-7,few,TGTGCCAGCAGCTTAGATCTGGAACAGGACTCCTACGAGCAGTACTTC,CASSLDLEQDSYEQYF
TRBV7-9,TRBD1,TRBJ1-2,-,TGTGCCAGCAGCTTAAGCGGGACAGGGATTATAGACACCTTC,CASSLSGTGIIDTF
TRBV6-1,-,TRBJ1-1,-,TGTGCCAGCAGTGAAACTGCGGGGGGCGGTGAAGCTTTCTTT,CASSETAGGGEAFF
TRBV7-9,TRBD1,TRBJ1-5,-,TGTGCCAGCAGCTCCGGGACAGGCGGAACTCAGCCCCAGCATTTT,CASSSGTGGTQPQHF
TRBV2,-,TRBJ2-5,-,TGTGCCAGCAGTGCAATAGCGAAAGAGACCCAGTACTTC,CASSAIAKETQYF
TRBV28,-,TRBJ1-4,-,TGTGCCAGCGGCACGCGGGTGCTGTTTTTT,CASGTRVLFF
TRBV27,-,TRBJ2-1,-,TGTGCCAGCACCATGGTTTCGGGGTTGTACAATGAGCAGTTCTTC,CASTMVSGLYNEQFF
TRBV11-3,TRBD2,TRBJ2-5,-,TGTGCCAGCAGCCCTGGACTAGCGGGAGGACAGGAGACCCAGTACTTC,CASSPGLAGGQETQYF
TRBV10-3,-,TRBJ1-5,once,TGTGCCATCAGTGGTGACAGGAATCAGCCCCAGCATTTT,CAISGDRNQPQHF
TRBV6-1,-,TRBJ2-7,-,TGTGCCAGCAACTTAGGTGGGGGCAACTCCTACGAGCAGTACTTC,CASNLGGGNSYEQYF
TRBV7-9,TRBD1,TRBJ1-3,-,TGTGCCAGCAGCGGACAGGACCAACGCTACGGAAACACCATATATTTT,CASSGQDQRYGNTIYF
TRBV28,TRBD1,TRBJ1-2,-,TGTGCCAGCAGGGGACAGGACTATGGCTACACCTTC,CASRGQDYGYTF
TRBV2,-,TRBJ2-1,once,TGTGCCAGCAGTGATACTAAAAGCTCCTACAATGAGCAGTTCTTC,CASSDTKSSYNEQFF
TRBV28,TRBD1,TRBJ2-7,-,TGTGCCAGCAGCCCGGGACAGGGGGCGTACGAGCAGTACTTC,CASSPGQGAYEQYF
TRBV30,-,TRBJ1-5,-,TGTGCCTGGACCAGGTCCGCGAATCAGCCCCAGCATTTT,CAWTRSANQPQHF
TRBV28,-,TRBJ2-7,few,TGTGCCAGCAAAGCGGCAGATACATTTTCCTTTCTACGTTACGAGCAGTACTTC,CASKAADTFSFLRYEQYF